This is a list of T cell receptor beta chains from one sample in a study of early T cells in non-severe SARS-CoV-2 infection. TCRdb passed the 5' RACE reads through MiXCR, listing each CDR3 protein once. The sample yields 40,000 or so distinct CDR3 sequences, approximately 7.9% seen once. Material: whole blood, obtained at baseline. The receptors derive from an adult who was a healthcare worker with PCR-confirmed SARS-CoV-2 infection or an uninfected control (not recorded which). CDR3s include the opening cysteine and the closing phenylalanine or tryptophan. The D gene is left open where the match is weak. A clone size is listed for some rows: how often the clone was seen (once, few, many), or a class if it is expanded.

CDR3 protein: CASSPLPQEDYSNQPQHF
CDR3 DNA: TGTGCCAGCTCACCTCTACCTCAGGAGGATTATAGCAATCAGCCCCAGCATTTT
clone size: NA
J gene: TRBJ1-5
D gene: NA
V gene: TRBV18

CDR3 protein: CASSLGVDTFPTGELFF
CDR3 DNA: TGTGCCAGCAGCTTAGGAGTTGACACCTTCCCCACCGGGGAGCTGTTTTTT
clone size: few
J gene: TRBJ2-2
D gene: NA
V gene: TRBV11-2

CDR3 protein: CSANTGKDQPQHF
CDR3 DNA: TGCAGTGCCAACACAGGGAAGGATCAGCCCCAGCATTTT
clone size: NA
J gene: TRBJ1-5
D gene: NA
V gene: TRBV20-1

CDR3 protein: CASSPRTVASSYNEQFF
CDR3 DNA: TGTGCCAGCAGCCCGCGGACAGTAGCATCATCCTACAATGAGCAGTTCTTC
clone size: medium-sized
J gene: TRBJ2-1
D gene: NA
V gene: TRBV7-9

CDR3 protein: CASSTTGRDTQYF
CDR3 DNA: TGTGCCAGCAGCACGACAGGGAGGGATACGCAGTATTTT
clone size: few
J gene: TRBJ2-3
D gene: NA
V gene: TRBV7-2

CDR3 protein: CASSLLGLGPETQYF
CDR3 DNA: TGTGCCAGCAGCTTATTAGGGCTTGGGCCGGAGACCCAGTACTTC
clone size: NA
J gene: TRBJ2-5
D gene: NA
V gene: TRBV7-6

CDR3 protein: CASSLGLATDTQYF
CDR3 DNA: TGTGCCAGCAGCTTAGGACTAGCAACCGATACGCAGTATTTT
clone size: NA
J gene: TRBJ2-3
D gene: TRBD2
V gene: TRBV7-2

CDR3 protein: CASREGQELSYEQYF
CDR3 DNA: TGTGCCAGCAGGGAGGGACAGGAGCTCTCTTACGAGCAGTACTTC
clone size: many
J gene: TRBJ2-7
D gene: TRBD1
V gene: TRBV7-2

CDR3 protein: CASSLEARTGELFF
CDR3 DNA: TGTGCCAGCAGCTTGGAGGCCCGAACCGGGGAGCTGTTTTTT
clone size: few
J gene: TRBJ2-2
D gene: NA
V gene: TRBV5-6

CDR3 protein: CAWSGYYGYTF
CDR3 DNA: TGTGCCTGGAGTGGTTACTATGGCTACACCTTC
clone size: few
J gene: TRBJ1-2
D gene: NA
V gene: TRBV30

CDR3 protein: CSAATGDNEQFF
CDR3 DNA: TGCAGTGCAGCGACAGGGGACAATGAGCAGTTCTTC
clone size: many
J gene: TRBJ2-1
D gene: TRBD1
V gene: TRBV20-1

CDR3 protein: CSARDSLGVHEQYF
CDR3 DNA: TGCAGTGCTAGGGACTCCTTAGGCGTCCACGAGCAGTACTTC
clone size: many
J gene: TRBJ2-7
D gene: NA
V gene: TRBV20-1

CDR3 protein: CASSNGRGTDIYNEQFF
CDR3 DNA: TGTGCCAGCAGCAACGGGCGGGGAACCGATATCTACAATGAGCAGTTCTTC
clone size: NA
J gene: TRBJ2-1
D gene: NA
V gene: TRBV21-1

CDR3 protein: CASSLAGPSGARETQYF
CDR3 DNA: TGTGCCAGCAGCTTGGCTGGGCCTAGCGGAGCCAGAGAGACCCAGTACTTC
clone size: medium-sized
J gene: TRBJ2-5
D gene: TRBD2
V gene: TRBV5-6

CDR3 protein: CSVQDRVGTEAFF
CDR3 DNA: TGCAGCGTTCAAGACCGGGTTGGGACTGAAGCTTTCTTT
clone size: NA
J gene: TRBJ1-1
D gene: NA
V gene: TRBV29-1

CDR3 protein: CASSEDSGGAYEQYF
CDR3 DNA: TGTGCCAGCAGTGAAGATAGCGGGGGGGCCTACGAGCAGTACTTC
clone size: many
J gene: TRBJ2-7
D gene: TRBD2
V gene: TRBV6-1

CDR3 protein: CASSISQGGNQPQHF
CDR3 DNA: TGTGCCAGCAGTATTTCCCAGGGGGGCAATCAGCCCCAGCATTTT
clone size: few
J gene: TRBJ1-5
D gene: TRBD1
V gene: TRBV12-3/TRBV12-4